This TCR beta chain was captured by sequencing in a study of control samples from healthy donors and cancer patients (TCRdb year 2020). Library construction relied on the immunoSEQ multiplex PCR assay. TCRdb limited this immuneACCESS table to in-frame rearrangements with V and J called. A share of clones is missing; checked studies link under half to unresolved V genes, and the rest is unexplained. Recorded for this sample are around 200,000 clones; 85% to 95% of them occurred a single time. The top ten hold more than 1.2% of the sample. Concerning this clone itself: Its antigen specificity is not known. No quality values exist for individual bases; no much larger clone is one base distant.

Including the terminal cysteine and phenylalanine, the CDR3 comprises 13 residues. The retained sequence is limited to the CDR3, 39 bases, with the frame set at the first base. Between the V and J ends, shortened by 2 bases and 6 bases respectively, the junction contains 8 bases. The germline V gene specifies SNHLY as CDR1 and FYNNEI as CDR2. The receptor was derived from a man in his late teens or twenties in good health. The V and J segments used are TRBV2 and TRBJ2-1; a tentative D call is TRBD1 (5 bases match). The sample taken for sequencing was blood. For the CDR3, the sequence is CASSERGINEQFF. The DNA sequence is TGTGCCAGCAGTGAAAGGGGCATCAATGAGCAGTTCTTC.